The 4 T cell receptor beta chains reported below all come from one sample, sequenced in a study of blood T cell repertoires in COVID-19 (dated by TCRdb to 2019 to 2021). Receptor libraries were prepared by the immunoSEQ multiplex PCR assay. Entries here come from immuneACCESS through TCRdb and include only in-frame sequences with V and J called. Some clones fail to appear in such tables; in the studies checked, an unresolved V gene covers under half of the shortfall, and the cause of the remainder is unknown. For this sample the table gives roughly 160,000 clones, of which about four fifths were detected only once. The biggest ten clones account for roughly 10% of the sample. The sequenced sample was peripheral blood. These receptors were obtained from a woman aged 80 or over with active or convalescent COVID-19.

This clone was observed once. The V call is TRBV30, the J call TRBJ2-7, with a possible D match to TRBD2 (5 bases). The CDR3 contains 13 residues. The germline V gene has CDR1 GTSNPN and CDR2 SVGIG (reference sequence). Trimming took 2 bases from V and 0 from J, leaving 8 bases between them. The CDR3 sequence is CAWSREFSYEQYF. The CDR3 DNA sequence: TGTGCCTGGAGTAGGGAGTTCTCCTACGAGCAGTACTTC.

The chain links TRBV11-2 to TRBJ1-2; D is possibly TRBD1 (6 bases). The germline V and J ends were trimmed by 5 bases and 0 bases, with 13 bases remaining between them. Germline V gene data show CDR1 as SGHAT and CDR2 as FQNNGV. CDR3 length: 15 residues. The CDR3 loop is CASSPQGYPNYGYTF. In DNA, the CDR3 is TGTGCCAGCAGCCCACAGGGCTATCCTAACTATGGCTACACCTTC.

CDR3 region: CASSEQGFAEAFF. As DNA, the CDR3 is TGTGCCAGCTCCGAACAGGGGTTCGCTGAAGCTTTCTTT. The chain links TRBV18 to TRBJ1-1; 7 bases align to TRBD1. V lost 6 bases to trimming and J lost 6 bases; unmatched junction nucleotides: 7. The CDR3 loop spans 13 amino acids. Germline values: CDR1 KGHSH, CDR2 LQKENI.

The sample holds a few counts of this clone. The chain uses TRBV29-1 and TRBJ1-3, with D possibly matching TRBD1 (6 bases). V lost 6 bases and J lost 2, with 17 bases in between. The CDR3 sequence is 15 residues long. Germline V gene sequence: CDR1 SQVTM, CDR2 ANQGSEA. CDR3 nucleotides: TGCAGCGTCGGGATGATGACAGGACCTGGAAACACCATATATTTT. Protein sequence: CSVGMMTGPGNTIYF.